This TCR beta chain came from a study of T cell responses to AZD1222 COVID-19 vaccine. Study in general: Pooled together were second doses at about 4 or about 12 weeks. Study-wide findings and caveats: Spike-specific TCR depth and breadth grew after two AZD1222 doses. Donors were largely white British and mainly female; clonal diversity was possibly underestimated. Reports say nearly half of spike-specific TCRs go after unmutated variant regions.

Produced via immunoSEQ multiplex PCR; TCRdb's table is partial and in-frame only. The sample lists about 130,000 clones, over 80% occurring once. Note on this clone: The target antigen is unknown.

V was clipped by 2 bases and J by 7 bases, with 29 bases between them. This CDR3 contains 19 residues. CDR1 and CDR2 (germline): MDHEN, SYDVKM. The receptor comes from an adult in good health. V gene TRBV28 combines with J gene TRBJ2-5; either TRBD1 or TRBD2 may fit D (6 bases each). Sequencing was performed on peripheral blood, taken on day 0 of AZD1222 vaccination. The CDR3 sequence is CASSLTSGAEPSTRWTQYF. CDR3 coding DNA: TGTGCCAGCAGTTTAACTTCGGGGGCTGAACCGTCAACCAGGTGGACCCAGTACTTC. Based on the CDR3 plus reference TRBV28 and TRBJ2-5, the full variable domain is DVKVTQSSRYLVKRTGEKVFLECVQDMDHENMFWYRQDPGLGLRLIYFSYDVKMKEKGDIPEGYSVSREKKERFSLILESASTNQTSMYLCASSLTSGAEPSTRWTQYFGPGTRLLVL.